This T cell receptor beta chain was sequenced for a study of relationships among human T cell subsets. CDR1 and CDR2 from the germline V gene are MDHEN and SYDVKM. The CDR3 covers 15 residues. The T cell receptor alpha and beta CDR3 regions were amplified from mRNA by semiquantitative ARM-PCR. ARM-PCR used tagged nested gene-specific primers, then communal superprimers for exponential amplification. TCRdb fed the multiplex PCR reads into MiXCR, producing one record per CDR3 protein. The data hold about 14,000 distinct CDR3 sequences, with 60% observed a single time. Remarks on this clonotype: At one of its ends the junction is not consistent with the germline gene, which may arise from a read error.

CD4+CD25+ regulatory T cells came from anti-CD25 bead selection of positively selected CD4+ cells. Material for sequencing was Tregs sorted from blood. This sequence originates from a man aged 40-49 years in good health. This chain joins TRBV28 and TRBJ2-7; tentatively, D is TRBD1 or TRBD2 (6 bases each). The CDR3 DNA follows: TGTGTCAGCAGCCAACCGGGGGCTTCTACCTACGAGCAGTACTTC. Encoded protein: CVSSQPGASTYEQYF.